This TCR beta chain was recovered during a study of T cell clonality in common variable immunodeficiency. This clone was recorded at least ten times. The CDR3 is cut off 3 residues early in the read; its end comes from the germline J gene. The CDR3 totals 15 residues. Trimming cost V 3 bases and J 2 bases; bases outside gene matches: 6. CDR1 KGHSH and CDR2 LQKENI come from the germline V gene. Clones were read by immunoSEQ multiplex PCR, and TCRdb kept only the in-frame ones, dropping some. This set yields around 60,000 clones and no singletons; the top ten hold about 1.5%. The clonotype was recovered from a person aged 18 to 75 in good health. Material for sequencing was peripheral blood mononuclear cells. V gene TRBV18 combines with J gene TRBJ1-2; 7 nucleotides agree with TRBD1. CDR3 in amino acids: CASSPDRQGNYGYTF. The CDR3 bases that were read are TGTGCCAGCTCACCGGATCGACAGGGCAACTATGGC.